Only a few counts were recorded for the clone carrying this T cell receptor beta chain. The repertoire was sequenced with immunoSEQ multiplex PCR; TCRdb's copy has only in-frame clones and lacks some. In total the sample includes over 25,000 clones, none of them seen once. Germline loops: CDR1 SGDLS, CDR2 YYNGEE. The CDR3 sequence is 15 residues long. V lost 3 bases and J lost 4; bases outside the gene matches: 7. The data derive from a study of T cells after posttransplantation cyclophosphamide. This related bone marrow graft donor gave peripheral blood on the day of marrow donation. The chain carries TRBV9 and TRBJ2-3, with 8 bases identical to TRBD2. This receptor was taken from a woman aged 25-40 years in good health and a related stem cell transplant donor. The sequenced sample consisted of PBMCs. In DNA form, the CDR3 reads TGTGCCAGCAGCGCCGGGAGGGGCCCCCCAGATACGCAGTATTTT. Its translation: CASSAGRGPPDTQYF.